This T cell receptor (beta chain) stems from a study of T cell repertoires in cytomegalovirus infection. Findings of the study overall: The response measured ex vivo was dominated by TCR beta clonotypes (HLA-C-restricted and CMV-specific).

This clonotype was observed many times. Its antigen is as yet unknown. Deletions cut 3 bases from V and 5 bases from J, with 11 bases between. In germline, CDR1 is SGHTA, CDR2 FQGNSA. This CDR3 comprises 14 residues. TCRdb called the reads again in MiXCR, with one record for every CDR3 protein. The profile shows 700,000 to 900,000 distinct CDR3 sequences, 25% to 35% of them singletons. V and J are TRBV7-2 and TRBJ1-5; D gene uncertain. The source of this sequence is a human donor in good health (CMV status not recorded). Some clones in this sample may be carry-over from other donors' samples. Source: cultured CD8+ T cells from PBMCs, taken from culture after CMV antigen stimulation. This chain's CDR3 is CASSFPGSYQPQHF. Written as DNA, the CDR3 is TGTGCCAGCAGCTTCCCCGGATCTTATCAGCCCCAGCATTTT.